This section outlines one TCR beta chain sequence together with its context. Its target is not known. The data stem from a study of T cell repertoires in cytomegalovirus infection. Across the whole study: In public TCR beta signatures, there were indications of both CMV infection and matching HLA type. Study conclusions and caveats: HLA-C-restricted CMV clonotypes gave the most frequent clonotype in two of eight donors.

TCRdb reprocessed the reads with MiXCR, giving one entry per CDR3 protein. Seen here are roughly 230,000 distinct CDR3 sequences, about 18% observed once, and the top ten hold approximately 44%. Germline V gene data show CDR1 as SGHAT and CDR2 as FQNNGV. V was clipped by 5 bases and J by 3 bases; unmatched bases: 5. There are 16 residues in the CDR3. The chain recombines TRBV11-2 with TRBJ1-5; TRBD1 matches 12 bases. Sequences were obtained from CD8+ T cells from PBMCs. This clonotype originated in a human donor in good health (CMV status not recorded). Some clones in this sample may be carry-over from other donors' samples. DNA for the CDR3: TGTGCCAGCAGCCTTGGGACAGGGGGCGTCAATCAGCCCCAGCATTTT. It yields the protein CASSLGTGGVNQPQHF.